This T cell receptor (beta chain) was profiled in a study of blood T cell repertoires in COVID-19. Study overall: Material from acute and convalescent COVID-19 was sourced from the United States, Italy and Spain. Sample material is recorded as cDNA or gDNA derived from T cells, B-cell-depleted T cells, or PBMCs.

As handled by the study authors: Amplification from reference gene primers served as the basis for estimated nucleated cell counts. Clones were sequenced by immunoSEQ multiplex PCR, and TCRdb holds only the in-frame ones, with some missing. The DNA gave D and trimming, while V, J and clone size come from that table. The profile shows about 150,000 clones, less than 90% of them singletons. The clonotype comes from a woman between 65 and 79 years old with acute or convalescent COVID-19. The sample comprised peripheral blood.

CDR3 loop: CASTLGQGIGSPLHF. DNA for the CDR3: TGTGCCAGCACCCTCGGACAGGGAATTGGGTCACCCCTCCACTTT. The chain is built from TRBV2 and TRBJ1-6; TRBD1 aligns across 8 bases. J gave up 10 bases and V 7 bases, and 12 bases lay outside the gene matches. This CDR3 comprises 15 residues. Germline CDR1 SNHLY, CDR2 FYNNEI.